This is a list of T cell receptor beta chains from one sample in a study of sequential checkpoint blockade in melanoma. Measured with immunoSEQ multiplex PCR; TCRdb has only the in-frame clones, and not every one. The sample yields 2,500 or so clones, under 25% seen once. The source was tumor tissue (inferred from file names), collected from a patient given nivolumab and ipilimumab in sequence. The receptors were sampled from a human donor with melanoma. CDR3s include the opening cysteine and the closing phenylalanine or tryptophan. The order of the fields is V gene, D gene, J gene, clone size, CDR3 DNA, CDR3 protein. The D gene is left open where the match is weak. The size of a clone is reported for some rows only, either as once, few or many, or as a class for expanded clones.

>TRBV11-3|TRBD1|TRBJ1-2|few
TGTGCCAGCAGCTTAGGACAGGGCACGGGTGGCTACACCTTC
CASSLGQGTGGYTF
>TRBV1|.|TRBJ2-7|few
TGCGCCAGCAGCCAAGGGAGTGACAGGGTCACCTACGAGCAGTACTTC
CASSQGSDRVTYEQYF
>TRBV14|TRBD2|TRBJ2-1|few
TGTGCCAGCAGCCAAGAAGGAGGGAGGGGTCCCTGGTCCCTGCAGTTCTTC
CASSQEGGRGPWSLQFF
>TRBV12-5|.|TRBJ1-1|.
TGTGCTAGTGGTTTCGAGCAGGCGGAGGCTTTCTTT
CASGFEQAEAFF
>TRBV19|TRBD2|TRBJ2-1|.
TGTGCCAGTAGTATAGTCTTTTTTTTAAGCGGGGGGGCCGGCGAGCAGTTCTTC
CASSIVFFLSGGAGEQFF
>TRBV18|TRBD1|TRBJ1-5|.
TGTGCCAGCTCAGGTGGGACAGCTGATAGCAATCAGCCCCAGCATTTT
CASSGGTADSNQPQHF
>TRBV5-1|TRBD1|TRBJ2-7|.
TGCGCCAGCAGCTTGGCCGGGACAGGCCTCTACGAGCAGTACTTC
CASSLAGTGLYEQYF
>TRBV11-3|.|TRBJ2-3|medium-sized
TGTGCCAGCAGTATAGATCGGGACAAGGGCACAGATACGCAGTATTTT
CASSIDRDKGTDTQYF
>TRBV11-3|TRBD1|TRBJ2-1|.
TGTGCCAGCAGTGATACCGGGACAGACGGTGAGCAGTTCTTC
CASSDTGTDGEQFF
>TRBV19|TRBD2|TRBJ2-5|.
TGTGCCAGTAGTATTGACCTTTCTAGCGGGCAAGAGACCCAGTACTTC
CASSIDLSSGQETQYF
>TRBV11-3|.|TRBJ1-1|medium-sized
TGTGCCAGCATCGTTCAAACAGGGTCCCCTGAAGCTTTCTTT
CASIVQTGSPEAFF
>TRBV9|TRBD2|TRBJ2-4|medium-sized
TGTGCCAGCAGCCTATCAGCGGGGACTGACATTCAGTACTTC
CASSLSAGTDIQYF
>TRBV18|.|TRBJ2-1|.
TGTGCCAGCTCACCAAGGGGCGGTTATTTGGACAATGAGCAGTTCTTC
CASSPRGGYLDNEQFF
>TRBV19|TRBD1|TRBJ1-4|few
TGTGCCAGTAGTCCCTCGACAGGGGCAAAACTGTTTTTT
CASSPSTGAKLFF
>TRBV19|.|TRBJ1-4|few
TGTGCCAGTACAGGGAATGAAAAACTGTTTTTT
CASTGNEKLFF
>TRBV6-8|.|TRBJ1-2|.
TGTGCCGGCTCCTCGGCAGGTGAAGGGTTTTATGGCTACACCTTC
CAGSSAGEGFYGYTF
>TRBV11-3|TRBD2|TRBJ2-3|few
TGTGCCAGCAGATCCGCCCTAGCGGGAGGGCCCGATACGCAGTATTTT
CASRSALAGGPDTQYF
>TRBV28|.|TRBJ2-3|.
TGTGCCAGCAGTCCCGAAGACACGGCACTACCAGATACGCAGTATTTT
CASSPEDTALPDTQYF
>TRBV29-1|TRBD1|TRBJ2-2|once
TGCAGCGTTGGACAGGGCAACACCGGGGAGCTGTTTTTT
CSVGQGNTGELFF
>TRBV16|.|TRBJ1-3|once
TGTGCCAGCAGCCAATCAGGGGCTGGAAACACCATATATTTT
CASSQSGAGNTIYF